This passage covers 28 T cell receptor beta chains from one sample sequenced in a study of tumor T cells in aggressive B-cell lymphoma. Here immunoSEQ multiplex PCR was the method, and the copy in TCRdb shows in-frame clones only, minus some. This sample has about 11,000 clones; about 91% occur once, and the top ten carry 2.2%. The sequenced sample was tumor tissue. The origin of the receptors is an adult with diffuse large B cell lymphoma.

The chain's CDR3 is CASSPRLANEQFF. The CDR3 nucleotides read TGTGCCAGCTCACCGCGGCTAGCGAATGAGCAGTTCTTC. The chain combines TRBV18 with TRBJ2-1, with a possible D match to TRBD2 (6 bases). Deletions cut 3 bases from V and 7 bases from J, with 10 bases between. CDR1 and CDR2 from the germline V gene are KGHSH and LQKENI. CDR3 length: 13 amino acids.

The rearrangement links TRBV27 to TRBJ2-6; 8 positions match TRBD2. The CDR3 totals 16 residues. The V and J ends lost 11 bases and 0 bases, in that order; junction bases with no gene match: 9. Germline V gene sequence: CDR1 MNHEY, CDR2 SMNVEV (reference sequence). The CDR3 region has the DNA TGTGCCGTTTTGGGGCGGGAGGTCTCTGGGGCCAACGTCCTGACTTTC. It specifies CAVLGREVSGANVLTF.

The rearrangement uses TRBV4-1 and TRBJ2-4; no definite D call. V lost 6 bases and J 1 base, leaving 19 bases between the germline ends. This CDR3 spans 17 amino acids. CDR1 is MGHRA, CDR2 YSYEKL, per germline. The CDR3 DNA reads as TGCGCCAGCAGTCAACAGAGTACAGTAAACGCCAAAAACATTCAGTACTTC. Its protein is CASSQQSTVNAKNIQYF.

V gene TRBV5-4 combines with J gene TRBJ1-2, with 11 bases matching TRBD1. The V and J ends lost 3 bases and 3 bases, in that order; junction bases with no gene match: 1. The CDR3 has 14 residues. Germline V CDR1 and CDR2: SGHNT, YYREEE (reference sequence). DNA of the CDR3: TGTGCCAGCAGCTCGGGACAGGGGGACTATGGCTACACCTTC. Its translation: CASSSGQGDYGYTF. Full variable domain (rest looked up from reference TRBV5-4 and TRBJ1-2): ETGVTQSPTHLIKTRGQQVTLRCSSQSGHNTVSWYQQALGQGPQFIFQYYREEENGRGNFPPRFSGLQFPNYSSELNVNALELDDSALYLCASSSGQGDYGYTFGSGTRLTVV.

This chain connects TRBV12-5 to TRBJ2-7, with 7 bases aligning to TRBD1. The CDR3 loop spans 13 amino acids. Germline V lookup: CDR1 LGHNT, CDR2 FRNRAP. The ends lost 6 bases at V and 5 bases at J; junction bases unmatched: 7. The CDR3 is CASGDQQGNEQYF. The CDR3 DNA reads as TGTGCTAGTGGGGACCAACAGGGGAACGAGCAGTACTTC.

This clone has only one observation. This sequence joins TRBV4-3 and TRBJ2-5, with D unclear. The CDR3 totals 14 residues. With 2 bases removed from V and 1 base from J, the gap between germline ends came to 8 bases. The V gene's germline CDR1 is LGHNA and CDR2 YSLEER. CDR3 DNA sequence: TGCGCCAGCAGCCAACATAACAGCCAAGAGACCCAGTACTTC. Protein sequence: CASSQHNSQETQYF.

The chain recombines TRBV21-1 with TRBJ2-1; the table's D call, TRBD2, has no DNA check behind it. TRBV21-1 is a recognized pseudogene. The CDR3 covers 12 residues. DNA of the CDR3: TGCGCGGGGAGGCCAGCCTACAATGAGCAGTTCTTC. Translated: CAGRPAYNEQFF.

The V and J genes are TRBV4-2 and TRBJ1-2; D is perhaps TRBD1 (6 bases). The CDR3 is 15 amino acids. CDR1 is LGHNA, CDR2 YNFKEQ, per germline. V dropped 0 bases and J dropped 8 bases, with 16 bases sitting between them. CDR3 nucleotides: TGTGCCAGCAGCCAAGAGGTGGGGGCCACCAGCGGCTACACCTTC. Protein sequence: CASSQEVGATSGYTF.

The chain has TRBV5-1 and TRBJ2-5; a weak D match, TRBD1 (5 bases). Deletions cut 1 base from V and 5 bases from J, with 9 bases between. This CDR3 region has 13 residues. CDR1 SGHRS and CDR2 YFSETQ come from the germline V gene. This chain's CDR3 is CASSLRGRETQYF. CDR3 nucleotide sequence: TGCGCCAGCAGCTTGAGGGGAAGGGAGACCCAGTACTTC.

The chain combines TRBV28 with TRBJ2-7; D not certain. The length of the CDR3 is 13 residues. The V gene's germline CDR1 is MDHEN and CDR2 SYDVKM. Trimming cost V 7 bases and J 5 bases, with 15 bases left between them. The CDR3 bases are TGTGCCAGCACCGGTGGGCCCATCCACGAGCAGTACTTC. Encoded protein: CASTGGPIHEQYF. Together with reference TRBV28 and TRBJ2-7, the CDR3 gives the full variable domain: DVKVTQSSRYLVKRTGEKVFLECVQDMDHENMFWYRQDPGLGLRLIYFSYDVKMKEKGDIPEGYSVSREKKERFSLILESASTNQTSMYLCASTGGPIHEQYFGPGTRLTVT.

This clone was seen just once. The chain carries TRBV5-1 and TRBJ2-5, with D hard to call. From germline, CDR1 is SGHRS and CDR2 YFSETQ. This CDR3 is 18 amino acids long. The V end was cut by 0 bases, the J end by 2 bases, with 20 bases between. The CDR3 DNA reads TGCGCCAGCAGCTTGGCCTTGGTAAGCGCCGGTTGGCAAGAGACCCAGTACTTC. This codes for CASSLALVSAGWQETQYF.

The chain links TRBV5-5 to TRBJ2-1; TRBD2 matches 11 bases. Looked up from germline, CDR1 is SGHKS and CDR2 is YYEKEE (reference sequence). The CDR3 runs 17 residues. Trimming removed 3 bases from V and 3 bases from J; junction bases left unmatched: 8. The CDR3 sequence: CASSSTLGLAVYNEQFF. The CDR3 nucleotides are TGTGCCAGCAGCTCGACCCTGGGACTAGCGGTCTACAATGAGCAGTTCTTC.

This sequence joins TRBV19 and TRBJ1-2; D is ambiguous. The V gene's germline CDR1 is LNHDA and CDR2 SQIVND (reference sequence). Trimming removed 3 bases from V and 0 bases from J, with 8 bases in between. This CDR3 is built from 14 residues. The CDR3: CASSMARSNYGYTF. DNA of the CDR3: TGTGCCAGTAGTATGGCAAGATCTAACTATGGCTACACCTTC. Drawing the rest from reference TRBV19 and TRBJ1-2, the complete variable domain is DGGITQSPKYLFRKEGQNVTLSCEQNLNHDAMYWYRQDPGQGLRLIYYSQIVNDFQKGDIAEGYSVSREKKESFPLTVTSAQKNPTAFYLCASSMARSNYGYTFGSGTRLTVV.

The chain has TRBV2 and TRBJ2-3; TRBD1 might be the D (5 bases). Trimming took 7 bases from V and 1 from J, leaving 18 bases between them. This CDR3 has 16 amino acids. Germline CDR1 reads SNHLY; CDR2 reads FYNNEI. The CDR3 DNA reads TGTGCCAGCATTCAAATAGGGGCTATCGGCACAGATACGCAGTATTTT. As protein: CASIQIGAIGTDTQYF.

This clone was seen once. The rearrangement links TRBV6-5 to TRBJ1-2; TRBD1 is a possible D gene (6 bases). This CDR3 region has 13 residues. From germline, CDR1 is MNHEY and CDR2 SVGAGI. Trimming removed 2 bases at V and 2 bases at J, with 6 bases between. CDR3 sequence (DNA): TGTGCCAGCAGTTACACAGGGAACTATGGCTACACCTTC. Translated: CASSYTGNYGYTF.

The rearrangement links TRBV28 to TRBJ1-1; D not certain. CDR3 length: 13 residues. Germline CDR1 reads MDHEN; CDR2 reads SYDVKM. V shed 7 bases and J shed 4 bases, with 13 bases lying between them. The DNA for the CDR3 is TGTGCCAGCAAAGAACAGAGAAGCACTGAAGCTTTCTTT. Translated, it gives CASKEQRSTEAFF. Full variable domain (missing parts from reference TRBV28 and TRBJ1-1): DVKVTQSSRYLVKRTGEKVFLECVQDMDHENMFWYRQDPGLGLRLIYFSYDVKMKEKGDIPEGYSVSREKKERFSLILESASTNQTSMYLCASKEQRSTEAFFGQGTRLTVV.

The chain joins TRBV7-8 to TRBJ2-7; D call uncertain. V dropped 5 bases and J dropped 2 bases, with 16 bases sitting between them. CDR3 length: 15 residues. Per the germline V gene, CDR1 is SGHVS and CDR2 is FQNEAQ. The CDR3 is CASSLNRGSTYEQYF. DNA of the CDR3: TGTGCCAGCAGCCTAAACCGAGGAAGTACCTACGAGCAGTACTTC.

The CDR3 loop reads CASRKGAGGSNTGELFF. The CDR3 DNA sequence: TGTGCCAGCAGAAAAGGAGCGGGAGGATCGAACACCGGGGAGCTGTTTTTT. The chain recombines TRBV27 with TRBJ2-2; TRBD2 aligns across 9 bases. Germline assignment: CDR1 MNHEY and CDR2 SMNVEV (reference sequence). The ends lost 6 bases at V and 0 bases at J; junction bases unmatched: 8. The CDR3 is 17 amino acids.

V gene TRBV29-1 combines with J gene TRBJ2-7; perhaps TRBD2 as D (5 bases). Germline assignment: CDR1 SQVTM and CDR2 ANQGSEA. This CDR3 has 12 amino acids. Trimming pared 7 bases from V and 0 bases from J, leaving 10 bases between. CDR3 region: CSARDASYEQYF. CDR3 coding DNA: TGCAGCGCCCGGGATGCCTCCTACGAGCAGTACTTC.

The chain joins TRBV18 to TRBJ2-5; 8 bases fit TRBD1. In germline, CDR1 is KGHSH, CDR2 LQKENI. This CDR3 spans 15 amino acids. J lost 4 bases, V lost 3 bases, and 7 bases had no gene match. Here the CDR3 reads CASSPQQGDGETQYF. CDR3 coding DNA: TGTGCCAGCTCACCCCAACAGGGGGATGGAGAGACCCAGTACTTC.

The CDR3 protein is CASRSPGLETQYF. Here the CDR3 DNA reads TGTGCCAGCAGGTCACCGGGATTGGAGACCCAGTACTTC. This chain uses TRBV28 with TRBJ2-5; the D gene is possibly TRBD2 (5 bases). The germline gives CDR1 MDHEN, CDR2 SYDVKM. V dropped 6 bases and J dropped 5 bases, with 13 bases sitting between them. The CDR3 is made up of 13 amino acids.

The J gene is TRBJ2-2, the V gene TRBV6-5, with D unclear. Germline V gene sequence: CDR1 MNHEY, CDR2 SVGAGI. Trimming shortened V by 6 bases and J by 7 bases, and 9 bases separated the two germline ends. The CDR3 sequence is 12 residues long. DNA of the CDR3: TGTGCCAGCAGATCGACTCTCGGGGAGCTGTTTTTT. It specifies CASRSTLGELFF.

The chain has TRBV10-1 and TRBJ2-2, with 8 bases aligning to TRBD2. CDR1 and CDR2 from the germline V gene are WNHNN and SYGVQD (reference sequence). After removal of 5 bases from V and 6 bases from J, the junction contained 5 bases not matched to a gene. The CDR3 runs 14 residues. The CDR3 sequence is CASSPGLAAGELFF. The DNA of the CDR3 is TGCGCCAGCAGTCCCGGACTAGCAGCCGGGGAGCTGTTTTTT.

The V gene is TRBV28, the J gene TRBJ2-7, with D possibly being TRBD2 (6 bases). CDR3 size: 16 residues. With 5 bases removed from V and 1 base from J, the gap between germline ends came to 18 bases. Germline lookup yields CDR1 MDHEN and CDR2 SYDVKM. As DNA, the CDR3 is TGTGCCAGCAGTCCATGGACTATTTCTACTTCCTACGAGCAGTACTTC. Translation gives CASSPWTISTSYEQYF.

This chain connects TRBV27 to TRBJ2-3; 13 bases match TRBD2. The CDR3 totals 16 residues. V trimming: 7 bases; J trimming: 3 bases; junction bases outside the gene matches: 7. The germline CDR1 and CDR2 sequences are MNHEY and SMNVEV (reference sequence). CDR3 sequence: CASTRLAGGYTDTQYF. The CDR3 bases are TGTGCCAGCACCCGACTAGCGGGAGGTTATACAGATACGCAGTATTTT.

The chain has TRBV6-5 and TRBJ2-1; D may be TRBD2 (6 bases). The V end lost 6 bases, the J end lost 8 bases, and 20 bases lay between the germline ends. Germline values: CDR1 MNHEY, CDR2 SVGAGI. The CDR3 loop spans 15 amino acids. The CDR3 here is CASSSTAGKYDEQFF. CDR3 nucleotide sequence: TGTGCCAGCAGCTCCACAGCGGGCAAATATGATGAGCAGTTCTTC.

The chain has TRBV10-2 and TRBJ1-5; D uncertain. V gave up 6 bases and J gave up 2 bases, with 11 bases separating them. The CDR3 length is 14 residues. In germline, CDR1 is WSHSY, CDR2 SAAADI. The CDR3 region has the DNA TGCGCCAGCAGCCCCCCGGGAGGCAATCAGCCCCAGCATTTT. Amino acids: CASSPPGGNQPQHF.

This chain joins TRBV18 and TRBJ1-3, with unresolved D. V gave up 5 bases and J gave up 0 bases, with 8 bases separating them. CDR3 length: 14 residues. The germline CDR1 and CDR2 sequences are KGHSH and LQKENI. The CDR3 sequence is CASSTQISGNTIYF. DNA for the CDR3: TGTGCCAGCTCAACGCAGATCTCTGGAAACACCATATATTTT.